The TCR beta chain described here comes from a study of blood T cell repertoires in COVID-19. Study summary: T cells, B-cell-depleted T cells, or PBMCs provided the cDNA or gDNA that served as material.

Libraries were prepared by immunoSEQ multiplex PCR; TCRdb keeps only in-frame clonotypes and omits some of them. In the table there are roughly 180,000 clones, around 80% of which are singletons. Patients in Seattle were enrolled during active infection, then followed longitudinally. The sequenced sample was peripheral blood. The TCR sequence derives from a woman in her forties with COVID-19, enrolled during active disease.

CDR3 sequence (DNA): TGTGCCACCAGCAGGAAGGGGGTTGACTACGAGCAGTACTTC. This translates into CATSRKGVDYEQYF. This chain links TRBV15 with TRBJ2-7; D possibly corresponds to TRBD1 (6 bases). Germline V lookup: CDR1 LNHNV, CDR2 YYDKDF (reference sequence). The V end lost 3 bases, the J end lost 3 bases, and 12 bases lay between the germline ends. This CDR3 contains 14 residues.